This TCR beta chain originates from a study of OX40 agonist ivuxolimab in advanced cancers. With regard to the full study: The costimulatory receptor OX40 (CD134) was targeted by ivuxolimab, a fully human IgG2 agonistic monoclonal antibody. Among the approximately 54 dose-escalation patients, around 20 had hepatocellular carcinoma, approximately 15 melanoma, 9 renal cell carcinoma and 9 head and neck cancer. Patients were allowed to have had prior anti-PD-1, anti-PD-L1 or anti-CTLA-4 therapy, and around two fifths of the dose-escalation patients had been treated with checkpoint inhibitors. The monotherapy dose-escalation portion (N of about 50 patients) of the phase I ivuxolimab trial is reported in the paper. The dose-escalation cohort was around 83% male with a mean age of about 65 years, ranging from roughly 20 to 80. Intravenous ivuxolimab was administered to patients every 2 weeks at six dose levels: 0.01, 0.1, 0.3, 1.5, 3 and 10 mg/kg. The purpose of peripheral TCRbeta sequencing was to test whether ivuxolimab changed TCR sequence diversity and led to clonal T-cell expansion. Partial responses occurred in three dose-escalation patients, of whom one had hepatocellular carcinoma and two had cutaneous melanoma.

Study-wide findings and limitations: At doses of 0.1 to 3.0 mg/kg, clonal expansion of both CD4+ and CD8+ T cells in blood was seen between baseline and week 6. The antigen specificity of the clonally expanded peripheral T cells was not determined. In the 0.1-3.0 mg/kg groups, partial responders were among the patients with the lowest normalized peripheral clonal expansion, particularly in CD8+ T cells. On average, CD8+ T cells showed more expanded clones than CD4+ T cells after ivuxolimab. Low levels of normalized T-cell clonal expansion were also seen in some patients who did not respond.

Patients with autoimmune disease history or receiving systemic immunosuppression were excluded from the trial. Peripheral blood for TCR sequencing was collected from all dose cohorts at baseline, on cycle 4 day 1, and on cycle 7 day 1. The samples were drawn from a first-in-human, open-label, multicenter phase I dose-escalation trial of ivuxolimab. The trial enrolled adults with locally advanced or metastatic head and neck squamous cell, hepatocellular, melanoma or renal cell carcinoma. Before TCR sequencing, CD4+ T cells and CD8+ T cells were sorted from peripheral blood as separate populations. For sequencing of the TCRbeta CDR3 region, genomic DNA was extracted from the sorted cells. The immunoSEQ Assay was used for sequencing of TCRbeta CDR3 regions. The table was pulled from immuneACCESS by TCRdb, which kept in-frame rearrangements only. Such tables lose some clones; where checked, under half of the loss comes from unresolved V genes, and the rest has no known cause. The sample data list about 41,000 clones, and 80% to 90% of these were observed just once. The top ten clones comprise 3% to 4% of the sample.

V is trimmed back by 0 bases and J by 4 bases, and the junction contains 8 bases that no gene match accounts for. CDR1 and CDR2 are read off the germline V gene as MDHEN and SYDVKM. Taken from cysteine to phenylalanine, the CDR3 has 17 residues. Of all the DNA, just the CDR3 is kept, 51 bases in frame from base 1. This clone was detected only once. Its antigen is unknown. There are no base qualities to consult, and no much larger clone falls within one base. Sequencing was performed on CD4+ or CD8+ T cells sorted from blood, taken in a trial of the OX40 agonist ivuxolimab. The clonotype was recovered from an adult with an advanced solid tumor such as melanoma, head and neck, liver or kidney cancer. The chain is encoded by TRBV28 joined to TRBJ2-5, and TRBD2 matches 10 of the central bases. The DNA sequence is as follows: TGTGCCAGCAGTTTATGGGGGGGGCTAGCGGGAGTAGAGACCCAGTACTTC. This is translated as CASSLWGGLAGVETQYF.